A single sample gave rise to the 9 T cell receptor beta chains below, sequenced in a study of CD8 T cells in ankylosing spondylitis. TCRdb redid the calling of the 5' RACE reads with MiXCR, one entry per CDR3 protein. The repertoire holds some 27,000 distinct CDR3 sequences, around 5.2% seen once, with approximately 1.7% in the top ten. The sequenced sample consisted of blood, either unsorted or a sorted T cell fraction (not recorded which). The receptors come from a female donor with ankylosing spondylitis or in good health (not recorded which).

Ten or more counts support this clonotype. The V call is TRBV9, the J call TRBJ2-2; 8 bases are a match to TRBD1. Germline assignment: CDR1 SGDLS and CDR2 YYNGEE. Trimming cost V 3 bases and J 0 bases; bases outside gene matches: 4. The CDR3 loop spans 16 amino acids. This CDR3 is CASSASGQANTGELFF. The CDR3 bases are TGTGCCAGCAGCGCCTCGGGACAGGCGAACACCGGGGAGCTGTTTTTT.

This clonotype was detected ten times or more. The CDR3 nucleotides are TGTGCCAGCGCCGGACGGGAACTGAGCAATCAGCCCCAGCATTTT. Protein product: CASAGRELSNQPQHF. The rearrangement uses TRBV21-1 and TRBJ1-5; the D call TRBD1 from the table was never checked on the DNA. TRBV21-1 is deemed a pseudogene. This CDR3 has 15 residues.

This sequence joins TRBV9 and TRBJ2-3, with TRBD1 matching over 7 bases. The CDR3 sequence is 15 residues long. Germline trimming cut 4 bases from V and 7 bases from J; bases unmatched to any gene: 12. The germline V gene has CDR1 SGDLS and CDR2 YYNGEE. CDR3 in DNA: TGTGCCAGCAGCTCGGACGGGACAGAGAGATATACGCAGTATTTT. This sequence encodes CASSSDGTERYTQYF.

Written as DNA, the CDR3 is TGTGCCAGCAGCCCAGCCTGGCAGGGGAAGGATACGCAGTATTTT. Protein product: CASSPAWQGKDTQYF. The chain is built from TRBV9 and TRBJ2-3, with D maybe TRBD1 (6 bases). The CDR3 totals 15 residues. The ends were cut back, 4 bases at V and 6 bases at J, with 18 bases in the middle. Germline CDR1 reads SGDLS; CDR2 reads YYNGEE.

This clonotype came up many times. The genes are TRBV9 and TRBJ2-3; 11 nucleotides align to TRBD2. This CDR3 contains 17 residues. The ends lost 4 bases at V and 5 bases at J; junction bases unmatched: 12. Looked up from germline, CDR1 is SGDLS and CDR2 is YYNGEE. CDR3 residues: CASSPRPGGLAEDTQYF. Here the CDR3 DNA reads TGTGCCAGCAGCCCACGACCCGGGGGACTAGCGGAAGATACGCAGTATTTT.

Worth noting for this clonotype: A much larger clone lies a single base off, so this may be a read error. The rearrangement links TRBV9 to TRBJ2-2; D remains unclear. V dropped 0 bases and J dropped 3 bases, with 6 bases sitting between them. CDR1 SGDLS and CDR2 YYNGEE come from the germline V gene. This CDR3 has 14 residues. The CDR3 sequence is CASSVDQDTGELFF. Written as DNA, the CDR3 is TGTGCCAGCAGCGTAGATCAAGACACCGGGGAGCTGTTTTTT.

This clonotype was counted at least ten times. The V and J genes are TRBV9 and TRBJ2-5; D is unresolved. The CDR3 contains 13 residues. CDR1 is SGDLS and CDR2 is YYNGEE in the germline V gene. V was trimmed by 0 bases and J by 4 bases, leaving 7 bases between them. This CDR3 is CASSVAGIETQYF. In DNA, the CDR3 is TGTGCCAGCAGCGTAGCCGGAATAGAGACCCAGTACTTC.

Many counts were recorded for this clonotype. CDR3 protein: CASSVGFREKDEQYF. The CDR3 DNA reads as TGTGCCAGCAGCGTAGGATTCCGGGAGAAGGACGAGCAGTACTTC. V and J are TRBV9 and TRBJ2-7; weak D call: TRBD2 (6 bases). Germline CDR1 is SGDLS and CDR2 is YYNGEE. With 0 bases removed from V and 5 bases from J, the gap between germline ends came to 15 bases. The CDR3 extends over 15 amino acids.

At least ten counts were recorded for this clonotype. The CDR3 bases are TGTGCCAGCAGCCAGGGGGCGGGATATGGCTACACCTTC. Protein sequence: CASSQGAGYGYTF. The chain joins TRBV9 to TRBJ1-2; TRBD1 agrees at 8 bases. V lost 4 bases to trimming and J lost 5 bases; unmatched junction nucleotides: 4. CDR1 and CDR2 from the germline V gene are SGDLS and YYNGEE. CDR3 length equals 13 residues.